The rows below give T cell receptor beta chains drawn from one sample of a study of blood T cell repertoires in COVID-19. Here immunoSEQ multiplex PCR was the method, and the copy in TCRdb shows in-frame clones only, minus some. Counted here are about 130,000 clones, about 85% occurring once; the ten biggest clones make up about 9.5%. Input material: peripheral blood. These receptors came from a man aged 35-49 years with active or convalescent COVID-19. The CDR3 runs from the conserved cysteine through the conserved F or W. The D gene is left open where the match is weak. For some rows the clone size is stated as once, few or many, or as a class when expanded; others skip it.

D | size | J | V | DNA | CDR3
- | - | TRBJ2-3 | TRBV9 | TGTGCCAGCAGCGTAGAAGCAGGGTTAGATACGCAGTATTTT | CASSVEAGLDTQYF
- | - | TRBJ1-6 | TRBV6-4 | TGTGCCAGCTGGGGGGGTGATGGGGAAGGGAATTCACCCCTCCACTTT | CASWGGDGEGNSPLHF
TRBD2 | - | TRBJ2-2 | TRBV5-4 | TGTGCCAGCAGCCTAGGCGGGGGAGACACCGGGGAGCTGTTTTTT | CASSLGGGDTGELFF
- | - | TRBJ2-7 | TRBV15 | TGTGCCACCAGCAGAGACCTCTACGAGCAGTACTTC | CATSRDLYEQYF
- | - | TRBJ2-7 | TRBV21-1 | TGTGCCAGCAGCAAAACCGTGGGACAGGGTCAAACCTACGAGCAGTACTTC | CASSKTVGQGQTYEQYF
- | - | TRBJ1-2 | TRBV5-4 | TGTGCCAGCAGCTTGAACAGGGAAGGTTGGGGCTACACCTTC | CASSLNREGWGYTF
- | - | TRBJ2-5 | TRBV15 | TGTGCCACCAGCAGAGATCTCGTGGGGGGAGAGACCCAGTACTTC | CATSRDLVGGETQYF
- | - | TRBJ2-2 | TRBV9 | TGTGCCAGCAGCGTAACCAGGGCGGACACCGGGGAGCTGTTTTTT | CASSVTRADTGELFF
- | - | TRBJ2-7 | TRBV7-9 | TGTGCCAGCAGCTTAGGGACAGCTAATATCGAGCAGTACTTC | CASSLGTANIEQYF
TRBD1 | - | TRBJ2-7 | TRBV5-6 | TGTGCCAGCAGCTTACTCGCCGGGACAGGGAGGAACGAGCAGTACTTC | CASSLLAGTGRNEQYF
TRBD1 | few | TRBJ1-1 | TRBV9 | TGTGCCAGCAGCGGAGAACAGGGGGCGGGAAGGAACACTGAAGCTTTCTTT | CASSGEQGAGRNTEAFF
- | - | TRBJ1-1 | TRBV6-4 | TGTGCCAGCAGTGACTCACCTACCCGGAACACTGAAGCTTTCTTT | CASSDSPTRNTEAFF
TRBD1 | once | TRBJ1-1 | TRBV7-9 | TGTGCCAGCAGCTTAGCGGGGACAGGGGTAACTTTCTTT | CASSLAGTGVTFF
- | - | TRBJ2-1 | TRBV7-3 | TGTGCCAGCAGCGAAAATGGGGGCCCTACACATGAGCAGTTCTTC | CASSENGGPTHEQFF
- | - | TRBJ2-2 | TRBV6-1 | TGTGCCAGCAGTGAAGTGAGGAACACCGGGGAGCTGTTTTTT | CASSEVRNTGELFF
- | - | TRBJ1-4 | TRBV5-1 | TGCGCCAGCAGCTTGGGGGGGCGAGGGGAGAATGAAAAACTGTTTTTT | CASSLGGRGENEKLFF
- | - | TRBJ1-3 | TRBV11-2 | TGTGCCAGCAGCTTAGATGGGCTCTGGGCAGGGGATATTTCTGGAAACACCATATATTTT | CASSLDGLWAGDISGNTIYF
TRBD1 | - | TRBJ1-1 | TRBV3-1/TRBV3-2 | TGTGCCAGCGGGGCGGGACAGTCGAACACTGAAGCTTTCTTT | CASGAGQSNTEAFF
- | - | TRBJ2-7 | TRBV2 | TGTGCCAGCAGTGAATGGGAGGCGGAAACCTACGAGCAGTACTTC | CASSEWEAETYEQYF
TRBD2 | - | TRBJ2-7 | TRBV5-1 | TGCGCCAGCAGCTTGGGCGGGGAGGGATACGAGCAGTACTTC | CASSLGGEGYEQYF
- | once | TRBJ2-3 | TRBV3-1/TRBV3-2 | TGTGCCAGCAGCCGTCTAGCGAGCACAGATACGCAGTATTTT | CASSRLASTDTQYF
TRBD1 | - | TRBJ2-1 | TRBV4-1 | TGCGCCAGCAGCCAAGCCCCACAGGGGGGAATGGATGAGCAGTTCTTC | CASSQAPQGGMDEQFF
TRBD1 | once | TRBJ1-1 | TRBV30 | TGTGCCTGGAGTACCGGGACAGAGAACACTGAAGCTTTCTTT | CAWSTGTENTEAFF
TRBD1 | - | TRBJ2-7 | TRBV4-3 | TGCGCCAGCAGCCCCCAGGGGGCCTACGAGCAGTACTTC | CASSPQGAYEQYF
- | - | TRBJ1-6 | TRBV19 | TGTGCCAGTACCCCAGGCGAGACAATCACTTCACCCCTCCACTTT | CASTPGETITSPLHF
TRBD1 | - | TRBJ2-7 | TRBV7-9 | TGTGCCAGCAGCTTAGGTGTGGGGACAGGGGTTACCGAGCAGTACTTC | CASSLGVGTGVTEQYF
- | many | TRBJ2-6 | TRBV5-4 | TGTGCCAGCAGCCCCCAAGGTCTAGCCTCTGGGGCCAACGTCCTGACTTTC | CASSPQGLASGANVLTF
- | - | TRBJ2-3 | TRBV7-3 | TGTGCCAGCAGCTTGACGGGGAAATCCAGCACAGATACGCAGTATTTT | CASSLTGKSSTDTQYF
TRBD1 | - | TRBJ2-3 | TRBV5-4 | TGTGCCAGCAGCACCGACAGGGGGCAGGATACGCAGTATTTT | CASSTDRGQDTQYF
- | - | TRBJ1-3 | TRBV12-3/TRBV12-4 | TGTGCCACCCTCCTCGAGTCTGGAAACACCATATATTTT | CATLLESGNTIYF
- | - | TRBJ2-7 | TRBV7-2 | TGTGCCAGCAGCTTAGCGGCAGGGGATGGGTACGAGCAGTACTTC | CASSLAAGDGYEQYF
TRBD1 | - | TRBJ1-5 | TRBV2 | TGTGCCAGCAGTGAAGGGGCAGGGGGCGCCAGCAATCAGCCCCAGCATTTT | CASSEGAGGASNQPQHF
TRBD1 | - | TRBJ2-1 | TRBV7-9 | TGTGCCAGCAGCGCCATGACAGGGGGGGCCTACAATGAGCAGTTCTTC | CASSAMTGGAYNEQFF
- | once | TRBJ2-5 | TRBV18 | TGTGCCAGCTCACGCCCGCCTGCGGAGACCCAGTACTTC | CASSRPPAETQYF
- | - | TRBJ2-5 | TRBV3-1/TRBV3-2 | TGTGCCAGCAGCCAAATAACCCAGTACTTC | CASSQITQYF
- | - | TRBJ2-3 | TRBV6-5 | TGTGCCAGCAGGACATCTACAGATACGCAGTATTTT | CASRTSTDTQYF
- | - | TRBJ2-7 | TRBV5-1 | TGCGCCAGCAGCCAGCCGCAGGGATCCGAGCAGTACTTC | CASSQPQGSEQYF
- | - | TRBJ2-2 | TRBV11-1 | TGTGCCAGCAGCTTAGTTGGACAGAAGACCGGGGAGCTGTTTTTT | CASSLVGQKTGELFF
TRBD1 | - | TRBJ2-2 | TRBV19 | TGTGCCAGTAGTACCCTGGGGACAGGGCTATCCGGGGAGCTGTTTTTT | CASSTLGTGLSGELFF
- | - | TRBJ1-5 | TRBV30 | TGTGCCTGGAGTGTACGGTCCTACTATTACCGTAGCAATCAGCCCCAGCATTTT | CAWSVRSYYYRSNQPQHF
- | - | TRBJ2-7 | TRBV4-1 | TGCGCCAGCAGCCAAAACGAGGGGGGGATCTACGAGCAGTACTTC | CASSQNEGGIYEQYF
- | - | TRBJ2-7 | TRBV29-1 | TGCAGCGCCAAGGCGGAAAACCCCTACGAGCAGTACTTC | CSAKAENPYEQYF
TRBD1 | - | TRBJ2-6 | TRBV12-5 | TGTGCTAGTGGTAAGAGGACAGGGGGGCCCCCAGGGGCCAACGTCCTGACTTTC | CASGKRTGGPPGANVLTF
TRBD1 | - | TRBJ1-3 | TRBV10-3 | TGTGCCATCAGACCGCGGACAGGGGCTGGAAACACCATATATTTT | CAIRPRTGAGNTIYF
TRBD1 | large | TRBJ2-2 | TRBV10-1 | TGCGCCAGCAGTGAGTCAAGGGACAGTCCGAACACCGGGGAGCTGTTTTTT | CASSESRDSPNTGELFF
- | - | TRBJ2-7 | TRBV7-9 | TGTGCCAGCAGCTTATTGGGGGCTGGCGAGCAGTACTTC | CASSLLGAGEQYF
- | - | TRBJ2-3 | TRBV5-6 | TGTGCCAGCAGCTTGGAACGGGGTACGCAGTATTTT | CASSLERGTQYF
TRBD2 | - | TRBJ2-7 | TRBV6-5 | TGTGCCAGCAGTATGGGGGGGGACGGACCCTACGAGCAGTACTTC | CASSMGGDGPYEQYF
- | - | TRBJ1-2 | TRBV3-1/TRBV3-2 | TGTGCCAGCAGCCAAGAGTTAGGGAGCCATGGCTACACCTTC | CASSQELGSHGYTF
- | few | TRBJ1-1 | TRBV7-8 | TGTGCCAGCAGCCTCCCGGGACACCAGATGGCTTTCTTT | CASSLPGHQMAFF
- | - | TRBJ2-4 | TRBV19 | TGTGCCAGTAGTTTACTCAGGGGCGAGGCCAAAAACATTCAGTACTTC | CASSLLRGEAKNIQYF
TRBD1 | - | TRBJ2-2 | TRBV7-2 | TGTGCCAGCAGCTCACAGACAGGGACGAACACCGGGGAGCTGTTTTTT | CASSSQTGTNTGELFF
- | - | TRBJ2-6 | TRBV19 | TGTGCCAGTACCAGGGAGGCCAACGTCCTGACTTTC | CASTREANVLTF
TRBD1 | - | TRBJ1-2 | TRBV27 | TGTGCCAGCAGTAGACAGGGAACTAACTATGGCTACACCTTC | CASSRQGTNYGYTF
TRBD1 | - | TRBJ1-4 | TRBV5-1 | TGCGCCAGCAGGGGACAGGGAGGGGAAAAACTGTTTTTT | CASRGQGGEKLFF
TRBD1 | - | TRBJ1-2 | TRBV4-3 | TGCGCCAGCAGCCCGACAGGGGGCGCCAGGAACTATGGCTACACCTTC | CASSPTGGARNYGYTF